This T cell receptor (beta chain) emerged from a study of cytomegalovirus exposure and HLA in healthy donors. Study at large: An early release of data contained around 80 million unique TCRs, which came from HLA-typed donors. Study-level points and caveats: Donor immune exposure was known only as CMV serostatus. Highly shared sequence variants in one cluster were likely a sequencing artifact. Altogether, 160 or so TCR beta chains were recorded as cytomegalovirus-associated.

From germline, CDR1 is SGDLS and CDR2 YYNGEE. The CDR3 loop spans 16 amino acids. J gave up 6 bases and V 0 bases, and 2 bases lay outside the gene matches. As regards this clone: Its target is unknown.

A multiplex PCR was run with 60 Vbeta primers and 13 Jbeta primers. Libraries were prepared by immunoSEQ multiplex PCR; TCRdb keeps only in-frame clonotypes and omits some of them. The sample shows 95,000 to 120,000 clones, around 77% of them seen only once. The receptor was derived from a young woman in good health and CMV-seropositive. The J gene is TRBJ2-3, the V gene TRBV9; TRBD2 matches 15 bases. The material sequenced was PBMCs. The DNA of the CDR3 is TGTGCCAGCAGCGTAGGGACTAGCGGGAGGGCCGATACGCAGTATTTT. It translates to CASSVGTSGRADTQYF.